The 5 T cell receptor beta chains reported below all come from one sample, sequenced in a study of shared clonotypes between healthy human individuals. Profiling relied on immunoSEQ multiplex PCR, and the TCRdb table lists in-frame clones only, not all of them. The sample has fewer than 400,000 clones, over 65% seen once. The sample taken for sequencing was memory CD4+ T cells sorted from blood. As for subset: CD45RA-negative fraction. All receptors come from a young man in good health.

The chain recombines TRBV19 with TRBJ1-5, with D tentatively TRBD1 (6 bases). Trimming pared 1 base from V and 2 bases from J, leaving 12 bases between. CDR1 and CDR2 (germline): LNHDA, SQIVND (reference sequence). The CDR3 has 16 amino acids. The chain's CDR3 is CASSIVGGHGNQPQHF. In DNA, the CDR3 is TGTGCCAGTAGTATAGTGGGGGGGCATGGCAATCAGCCCCAGCATTTT.

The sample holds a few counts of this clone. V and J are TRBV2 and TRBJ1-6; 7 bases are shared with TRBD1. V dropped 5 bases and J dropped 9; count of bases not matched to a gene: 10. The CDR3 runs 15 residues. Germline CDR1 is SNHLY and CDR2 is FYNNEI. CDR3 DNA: TGTGCCAGCAGTCCACAGGGGAAAAGCAGTTCACCCCTCCACTTT. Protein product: CASSPQGKSSSPLHF.

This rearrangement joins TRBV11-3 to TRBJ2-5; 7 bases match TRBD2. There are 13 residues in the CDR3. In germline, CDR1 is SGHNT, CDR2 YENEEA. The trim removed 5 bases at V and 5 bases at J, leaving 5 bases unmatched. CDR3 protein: CASSVTSRETQYF. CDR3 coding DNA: TGTGCCAGCAGCGTGACTAGCAGGGAGACCCAGTACTTC.

CDR3: CASSFDSYEQYF. DNA of the CDR3: TGTGCCAGCAGTTTTGACTCCTACGAGCAGTACTTC. The V and J genes are TRBV6-6 and TRBJ2-7; D unclear. The germline V and J ends were trimmed by 4 bases and 0 bases, with 4 bases remaining between them. CDR1 and CDR2 from the germline V gene are MNHNY and SVGAGI (reference sequence). The CDR3 length is 12 residues.

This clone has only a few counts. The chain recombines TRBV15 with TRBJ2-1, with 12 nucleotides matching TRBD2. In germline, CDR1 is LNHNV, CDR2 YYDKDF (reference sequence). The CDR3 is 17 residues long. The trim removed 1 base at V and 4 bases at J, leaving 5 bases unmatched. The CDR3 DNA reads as TGTGCCACCAGCAGAGTTTCCACTAGCGGGAGGTACAATGAGCAGTTCTTC. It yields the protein CATSRVSTSGRYNEQFF.